A selection of T cell receptor beta chains follows, all from one sample in a study of preoperative IRX-2 immunotherapy in early breast cancer. The method was immunoSEQ multiplex PCR; TCRdb's version includes in-frame clones alone and lacks a portion of them. The sample records around 13,000 clones, approximately 91% being singletons. This material was collected from a patient treated with IRX-2 immunotherapy. Every receptor here comes from a human donor with breast cancer. CDR3s include the opening cysteine and the closing phenylalanine or tryptophan. D genes are given only for firm matches. Size is stated for part of the rows, as once, few or many counts, or as a class when the clone is expanded.

DNA | CDR3 | size | J | V | D
TGTGCCAGCAGCTTAGATTTTGGCAGGGGCCGCGGCAATGAGCAGTTCTTC | CASSLDFGRGRGNEQFF | . | TRBJ2-1 | TRBV13 | .
TGTGCCAGCAGTTCCTACGAGCAGTACTTC | CASSSYEQYF | . | TRBJ2-7 | TRBV2 | .
TGTGCCAGCAGTTACTCGCGTGTAATGGGCACTGAAGCTTTCTTT | CASSYSRVMGTEAFF | . | TRBJ1-1 | TRBV6-5 | .
TGTGCCAGCAGTGGCGGACAATGGGGTAACACTGAGGCTTTCTTT | CASSGGQWGNTEAFF | . | TRBJ1-1 | TRBV6-6 | .
TGTGCCAGCAGTCTAGAAGGCTACAATGAGCAGTTCTTC | CASSLEGYNEQFF | . | TRBJ2-1 | TRBV27 | .
TGCGCCAGCAGCATTGACAGGGTTAGTTCACCCCTCCACTTT | CASSIDRVSSPLHF | . | TRBJ1-6 | TRBV5-1 | TRBD1
TGTGCCAGCAGTGAAGTGGCGGGGGGGTCGGAGACCCAGTACTTC | CASSEVAGGSETQYF | . | TRBJ2-5 | TRBV6-1 | TRBD2
TGTGCCAGCAGTCCAAAAGGGACAGAGAACACTGAAGCTTTCTTT | CASSPKGTENTEAFF | . | TRBJ1-1 | TRBV2 | TRBD1
TGCAGCGTTTCAGAGACGAATTCACCCCTCCACTTT | CSVSETNSPLHF | . | TRBJ1-6 | TRBV29-1 | .
TGTGCCAGCAGCCAAAGGTGCCTAGTCGAAAGATTGCGCAATGAGCAGTTCTTC | CASSQRCLVERLRNEQFF | few | TRBJ2-1 | TRBV21-1 | .
TGTGCTAGTGGTTTGGGTAGCGGGAACATCAAAACAGATACGCAGTATTTT | CASGLGSGNIKTDTQYF | . | TRBJ2-3 | TRBV12-5 | TRBD2
TGTGCCAGTAGTATTGGAAATGCCTACGAGCAGTACTTC | CASSIGNAYEQYF | . | TRBJ2-7 | TRBV19 | .
TGTGCCAGCAGTGAGCAGGGTGACACCGGGGAGCTGTTTTTT | CASSEQGDTGELFF | once | TRBJ2-2 | TRBV6-4 | .
TGTGCCAGCAGTGAATCCCCCGGCCCAGAGACCCAGTACTTC | CASSESPGPETQYF | . | TRBJ2-5 | TRBV6-1 | .
TGTGCCAGCATCGGGACAGGGTTAGCCAAAAACATTCAGTACTTC | CASIGTGLAKNIQYF | . | TRBJ2-4 | TRBV27 | TRBD1
TGTGCCAGCAGTCGCTCTGGAAACACCATATATTTT | CASSRSGNTIYF | . | TRBJ1-3 | TRBV6-6 | .
TGTGCCAGCAGCCCAAACCGCCGGGAGGACTATGGCTACACCTTC | CASSPNRREDYGYTF | . | TRBJ1-2 | TRBV7-3 | .
TGCGCCAGCAGCATACCGGACCTACAAGAGACCCAGTACTTC | CASSIPDLQETQYF | . | TRBJ2-5 | TRBV5-1 | .
TGTGCCAGCAGTTACTCGATTGGGGTAGCGGGGGCCTTCTTC | CASSYSIGVAGAFF | . | TRBJ2-7 | TRBV6-6 | TRBD2
TGTGCCAGCAGCTTGAATGGCGGGGTCGACACTGAAGCTTTCTTT | CASSLNGGVDTEAFF | . | TRBJ1-1 | TRBV5-6 | .
TGTGCTAGTGGCTTGAGCTCTGGAAACACCATATATTTT | CASGLSSGNTIYF | . | TRBJ1-3 | TRBV12-5 | .
TGTGCCACGTCGGGGGGCAATGAGCAGTTCTTC | CATSGGNEQFF | . | TRBJ2-1 | TRBV27 | TRBD2
TGTGCCACCAGCAGAGATCTGGGGGCTTATGGCTACACCTTC | CATSRDLGAYGYTF | . | TRBJ1-2 | TRBV15 | .
TGTGCCAGCAGTGACCCCGGAGAGGGGAGAGAAAAACTGTTTTTT | CASSDPGEGREKLFF | . | TRBJ1-4 | TRBV6-6 | .
TGCGCCAGCAGCTATGACAGGGGAGCCAAAAACATTCAGTACTTC | CASSYDRGAKNIQYF | . | TRBJ2-4 | TRBV5-1 | TRBD1
TGTGCCAGCAGTCTTCCTTACGGCGGCTACACCTTC | CASSLPYGGYTF | . | TRBJ1-2 | TRBV28 | .
TGTGCCAGTAAGTCTAACCACAGGGGCAATCAGCCCCAGCATTTT | CASKSNHRGNQPQHF | once | TRBJ1-5 | TRBV19 | .
TGTGCTAGTGGTTTGGGACTAGCGGGGGGCGGCACAGATACGCAGTATTTT | CASGLGLAGGGTDTQYF | . | TRBJ2-3 | TRBV12-5 | TRBD2
TGCAGCGTTAATGGGGCTGACTATGGCTACACCTTC | CSVNGADYGYTF | . | TRBJ1-2 | TRBV29-1 | .
TGTGCCAGCAGCCCTTCAGACCAGCCCCAGCATTTT | CASSPSDQPQHF | . | TRBJ1-5 | TRBV6-5 | .
TGCGCCAGCAGCCCAGACAGGGCTGGGGCCAACGTCCTGACTTTC | CASSPDRAGANVLTF | once | TRBJ2-6 | TRBV5-1 | TRBD1
TGTGCCAGCAGCCCCGGGACTAGCGGGGGAAGCGGGCAGTTCTTC | CASSPGTSGGSGQFF | once | TRBJ2-1 | TRBV7-2 | TRBD2
TGTGCCAGCAGTGTTTTGGAAGCCTATGGCTACACCTTC | CASSVLEAYGYTF | . | TRBJ1-2 | TRBV6-1 | .
TGTGCCAGCAGGGAGCTTAGCTCTGGAAACACCATATATTTT | CASRELSSGNTIYF | . | TRBJ1-3 | TRBV6-1 | .
TGTGCCAGCAGCTTTGTCCCCATGAACACTGAAGCTTTCTTT | CASSFVPMNTEAFF | . | TRBJ1-1 | TRBV7-2 | .
TGTGCCAGCAGCCCAATTGGGGGGCGCGCAGATACGCAGTATTTT | CASSPIGGRADTQYF | . | TRBJ2-3 | TRBV5-6 | .
TGCGCCAGCAGGAGCGGGGGCACAGATACGCAGTATTTT | CASRSGGTDTQYF | . | TRBJ2-3 | TRBV10-2 | TRBD2
TGTGCCAGCTCACGGAGACAGGGGGGAGATGAAAAACTGTTTTTT | CASSRRQGGDEKLFF | . | TRBJ1-4 | TRBV18 | TRBD1
TGTGCCAGCAGTTTATTTGCTTCTGGGGCCAACGTCCTGACTTTC | CASSLFASGANVLTF | . | TRBJ2-6 | TRBV28 | .
TGTGCCAGCCCAAGGGGGTTCTATGGCTACACCTTC | CASPRGFYGYTF | . | TRBJ1-2 | TRBV18 | .
TGTGCCAGCAGCGTAAGACCTAGCGGCGCTGAAGCTTTCTTT | CASSVRPSGAEAFF | . | TRBJ1-1 | TRBV9 | .
TGTGCCATCAGCAAGGTTGGAGGGTCCTACGAGCAGTACTTC | CAISKVGGSYEQYF | . | TRBJ2-7 | TRBV10-3 | .
TGTGCCAGCAGCTTTCGGACAGTGTCTAATGAAAAACTGTTTTTT | CASSFRTVSNEKLFF | . | TRBJ1-4 | TRBV11-2 | .
TGTGCCAGCAGTCAAACGGGACGGAGCACTGGAAACACCATATATTTT | CASSQTGRSTGNTIYF | . | TRBJ1-3 | TRBV11-3 | .
TGTGCCACCAGCCGGGACAGGGGGGACACTGAAGCTTTCTTT | CATSRDRGDTEAFF | . | TRBJ1-1 | TRBV15 | TRBD1
TGTGCCAGCAGCAGGAGCCCCATGAACACTGAAGCTTTCTTT | CASSRSPMNTEAFF | . | TRBJ1-1 | TRBV21-1 | .
TGTGCCAGTAGTGAGGTTGGGGGTAACTATGGCTACACCTTC | CASSEVGGNYGYTF | . | TRBJ1-2 | TRBV19 | .
TGTGCCTGGAGTGTAGCCCAGGGTAGGTACTTC | CAWSVAQGRYF | . | TRBJ2-7 | TRBV30 | .
TGTGCCAGCATGGCCGGGACAGGTAAACACTTCGAAAACATTCAGTACTTC | CASMAGTGKHFENIQYF | . | TRBJ2-4 | TRBV28 | TRBD1